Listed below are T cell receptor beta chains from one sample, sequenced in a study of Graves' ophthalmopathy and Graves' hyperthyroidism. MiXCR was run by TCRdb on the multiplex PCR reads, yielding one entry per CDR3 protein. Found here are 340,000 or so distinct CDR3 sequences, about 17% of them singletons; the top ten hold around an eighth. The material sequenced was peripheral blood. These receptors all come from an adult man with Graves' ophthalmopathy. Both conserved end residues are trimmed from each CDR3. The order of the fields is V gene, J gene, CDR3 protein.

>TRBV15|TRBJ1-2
ATSREGYGYT
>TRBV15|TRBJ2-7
ATSSPARAVHSYEQY
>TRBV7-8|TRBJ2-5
ASRTSTLHTETQY
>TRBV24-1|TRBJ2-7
ATSARTSGAYEQY
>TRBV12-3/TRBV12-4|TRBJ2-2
ASSLDRGDTGELF
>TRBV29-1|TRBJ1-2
SVDSRRNYGYT
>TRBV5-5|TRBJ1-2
ASSDPDRGINGYT
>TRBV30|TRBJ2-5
AWAKGAGGTTETQY
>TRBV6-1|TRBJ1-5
ASSVQGAHNQPQH
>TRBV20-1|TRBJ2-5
SARLAGGAQETQY
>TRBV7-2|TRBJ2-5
ASSLRGVETQY